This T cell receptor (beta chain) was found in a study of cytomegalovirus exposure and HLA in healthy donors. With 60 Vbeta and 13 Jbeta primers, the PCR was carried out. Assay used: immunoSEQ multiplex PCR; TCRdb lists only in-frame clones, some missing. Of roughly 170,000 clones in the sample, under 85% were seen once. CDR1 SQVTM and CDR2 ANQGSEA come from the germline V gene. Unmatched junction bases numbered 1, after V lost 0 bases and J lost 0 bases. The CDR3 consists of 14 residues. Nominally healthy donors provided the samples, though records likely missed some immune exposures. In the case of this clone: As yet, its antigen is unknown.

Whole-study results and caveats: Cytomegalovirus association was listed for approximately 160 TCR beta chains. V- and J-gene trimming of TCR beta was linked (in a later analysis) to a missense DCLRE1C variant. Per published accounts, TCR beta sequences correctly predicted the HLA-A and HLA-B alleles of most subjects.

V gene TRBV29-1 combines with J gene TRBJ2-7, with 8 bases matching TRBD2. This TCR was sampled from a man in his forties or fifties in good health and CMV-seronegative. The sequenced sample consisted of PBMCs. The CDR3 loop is CSVEDGTSSYEQYF. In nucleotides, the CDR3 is TGCAGCGTTGAAGATGGGACTAGCTCCTACGAGCAGTACTTC.